The table lists the clone carrying this T cell receptor beta chain with a few counts. This CDR3 spans 15 amino acids. Germline V lookup: CDR1 ENHRY, CDR2 SYGVKD. With 2 bases removed from V and 6 bases from J, the gap between germline ends came to 11 bases. There were only healthy Caucasians among the donors. TCRdb processed the 5' RACE reads anew with MiXCR; each CDR3 protein has one entry. The sample lists approximately 700,000 distinct CDR3 sequences; around a sixth were seen once. This record belongs to a study of identical twins. The same sample was also used in a study of T cells expressing NK-cell markers. That report notes: Obtained from sorted CD3+CD56+NKG2C+, CD3+CD56+NKG2C- and CD3+CD56-NKG2C+ T cells were the TCR beta repertoires.

This clonotype originated in a woman under 30 in good health. V and J are TRBV10-3 and TRBJ1-6; D is unresolved. Sequenced: PBMCs. The CDR3 loop reads CAISEPGRGNSPLHF. The DNA of the CDR3 is TGTGCCATCAGTGAGCCGGGTCGGGGTAATTCACCCCTCCACTTT.